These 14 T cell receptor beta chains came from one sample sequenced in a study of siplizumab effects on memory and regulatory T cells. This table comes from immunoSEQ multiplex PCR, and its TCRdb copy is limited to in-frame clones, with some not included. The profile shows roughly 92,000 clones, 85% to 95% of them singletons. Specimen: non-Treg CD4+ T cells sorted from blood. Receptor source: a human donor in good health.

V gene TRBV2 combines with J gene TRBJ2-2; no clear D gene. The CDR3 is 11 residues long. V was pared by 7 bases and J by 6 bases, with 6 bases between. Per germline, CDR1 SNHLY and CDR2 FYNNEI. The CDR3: CASILSGELFF. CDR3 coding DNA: TGTGCCAGCATCCTATCCGGGGAGCTGTTTTTT.

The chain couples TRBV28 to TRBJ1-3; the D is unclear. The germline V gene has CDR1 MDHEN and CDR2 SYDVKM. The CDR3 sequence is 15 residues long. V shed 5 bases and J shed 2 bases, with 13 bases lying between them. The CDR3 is CASSAPLGTGNTIYF. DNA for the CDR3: TGTGCCAGCAGTGCACCATTAGGGACTGGAAACACCATATATTTT.

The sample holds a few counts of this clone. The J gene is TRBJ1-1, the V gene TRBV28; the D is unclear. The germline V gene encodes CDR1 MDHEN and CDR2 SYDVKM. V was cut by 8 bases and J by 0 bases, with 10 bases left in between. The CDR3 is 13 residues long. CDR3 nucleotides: TGTGCCAGCCGGTACCTCATGAACACTGAAGCTTTCTTT. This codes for CASRYLMNTEAFF.

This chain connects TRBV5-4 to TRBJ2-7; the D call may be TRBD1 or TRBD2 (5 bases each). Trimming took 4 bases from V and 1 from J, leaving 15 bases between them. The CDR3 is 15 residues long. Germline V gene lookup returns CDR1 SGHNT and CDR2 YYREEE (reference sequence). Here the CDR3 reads CASSNLDEGSYEQYF. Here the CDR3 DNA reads TGTGCCAGCAGCAACCTTGATGAGGGGTCCTACGAGCAGTACTTC. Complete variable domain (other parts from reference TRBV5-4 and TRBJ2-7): ETGVTQSPTHLIKTRGQQVTLRCSSQSGHNTVSWYQQALGQGPQFIFQYYREEENGRGNFPPRFSGLQFPNYSSELNVNALELDDSALYLCASSNLDEGSYEQYFGPGTRLTVT.

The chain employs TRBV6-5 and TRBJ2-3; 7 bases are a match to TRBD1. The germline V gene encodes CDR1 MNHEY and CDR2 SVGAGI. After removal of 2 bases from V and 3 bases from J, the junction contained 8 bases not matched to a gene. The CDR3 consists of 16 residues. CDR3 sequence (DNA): TGTGCCAGCAGTTACAAGGGGGCCGGTTTTACAGATACGCAGTATTTT. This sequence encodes CASSYKGAGFTDTQYF.

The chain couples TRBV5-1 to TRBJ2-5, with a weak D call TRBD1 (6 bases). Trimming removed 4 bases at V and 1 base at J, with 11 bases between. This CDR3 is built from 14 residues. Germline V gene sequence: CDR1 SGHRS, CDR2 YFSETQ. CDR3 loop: CASSKQGFQETQYF. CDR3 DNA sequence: TGCGCCAGCAGCAAACAGGGCTTCCAAGAGACCCAGTACTTC.

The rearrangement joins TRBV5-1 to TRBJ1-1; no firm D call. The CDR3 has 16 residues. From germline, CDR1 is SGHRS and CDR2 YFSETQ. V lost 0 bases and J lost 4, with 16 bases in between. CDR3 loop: CASSLVTVQEGTEAFF. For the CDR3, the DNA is TGCGCCAGCAGCTTGGTAACAGTTCAGGAGGGCACTGAAGCTTTCTTT.

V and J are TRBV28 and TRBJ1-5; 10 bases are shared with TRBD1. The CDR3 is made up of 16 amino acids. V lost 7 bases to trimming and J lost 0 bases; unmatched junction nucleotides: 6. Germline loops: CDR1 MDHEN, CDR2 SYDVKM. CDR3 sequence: CASTKTGGVSNQPQHF. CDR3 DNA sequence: TGTGCCAGCACCAAGACAGGGGGCGTTAGCAATCAGCCCCAGCATTTT.

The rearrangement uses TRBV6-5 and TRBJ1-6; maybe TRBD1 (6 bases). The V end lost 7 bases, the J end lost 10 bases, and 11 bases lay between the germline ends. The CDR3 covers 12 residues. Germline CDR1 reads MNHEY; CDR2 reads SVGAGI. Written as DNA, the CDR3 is TGTGCCAGCAAGGGGGTTTACTCACCCCTCCACTTT. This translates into CASKGVYSPLHF.

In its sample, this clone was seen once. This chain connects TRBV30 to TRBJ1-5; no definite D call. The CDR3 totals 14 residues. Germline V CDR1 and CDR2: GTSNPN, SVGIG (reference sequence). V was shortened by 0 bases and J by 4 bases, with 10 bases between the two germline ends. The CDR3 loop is CAWSVTAHNQPQHF. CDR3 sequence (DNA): TGTGCCTGGAGTGTAACGGCGCATAATCAGCCCCAGCATTTT.

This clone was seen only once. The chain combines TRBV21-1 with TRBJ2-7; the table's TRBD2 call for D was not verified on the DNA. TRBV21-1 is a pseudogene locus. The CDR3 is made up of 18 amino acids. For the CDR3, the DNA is TGTGCCAGCAGCAAGACTAGCGGGAGGGCCAGTGGAGCAACCGAGCAGTACTTC. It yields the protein CASSKTSGRASGATEQYF.

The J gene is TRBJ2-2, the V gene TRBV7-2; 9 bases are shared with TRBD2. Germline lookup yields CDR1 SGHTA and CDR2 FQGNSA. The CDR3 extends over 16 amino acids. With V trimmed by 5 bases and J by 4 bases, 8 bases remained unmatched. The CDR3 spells CASSLRAGGPTGELFF. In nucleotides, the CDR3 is TGTGCCAGCAGCCTCCGGGCGGGAGGGCCCACCGGGGAGCTGTTTTTT.

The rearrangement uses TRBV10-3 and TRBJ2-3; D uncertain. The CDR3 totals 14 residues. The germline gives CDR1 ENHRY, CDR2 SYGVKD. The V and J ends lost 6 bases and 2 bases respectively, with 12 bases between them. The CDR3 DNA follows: TGTGCCATCAGACAAGACATGATCACAGATACGCAGTATTTT. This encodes CAIRQDMITDTQYF.

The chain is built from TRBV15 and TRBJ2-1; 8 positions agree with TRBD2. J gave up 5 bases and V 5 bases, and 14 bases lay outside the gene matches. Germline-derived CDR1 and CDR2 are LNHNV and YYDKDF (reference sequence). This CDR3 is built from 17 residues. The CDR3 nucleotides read TGTGCCACCAGCGGACCCGTTGAGCGGGAGCCCAACAATGAGCAGTTCTTC. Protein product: CATSGPVEREPNNEQFF.